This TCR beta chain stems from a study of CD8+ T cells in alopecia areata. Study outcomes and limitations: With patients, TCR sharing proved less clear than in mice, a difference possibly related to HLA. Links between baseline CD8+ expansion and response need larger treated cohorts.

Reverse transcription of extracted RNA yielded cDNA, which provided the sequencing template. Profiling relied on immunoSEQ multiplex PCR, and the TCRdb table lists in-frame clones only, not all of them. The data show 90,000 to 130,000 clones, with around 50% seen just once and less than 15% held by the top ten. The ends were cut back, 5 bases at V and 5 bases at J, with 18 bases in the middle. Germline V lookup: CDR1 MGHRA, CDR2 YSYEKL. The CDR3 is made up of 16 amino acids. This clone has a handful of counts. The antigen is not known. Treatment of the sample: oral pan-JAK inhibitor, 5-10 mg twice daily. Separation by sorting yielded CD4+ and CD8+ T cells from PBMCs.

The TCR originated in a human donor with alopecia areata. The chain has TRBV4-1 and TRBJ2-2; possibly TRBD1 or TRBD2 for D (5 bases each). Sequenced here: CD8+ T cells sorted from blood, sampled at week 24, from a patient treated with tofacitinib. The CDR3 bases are TGCGCCAGCAGCGCGGAACTAGATGAGGGGACCGGGGAGCTGTTTTTT. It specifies CASSAELDEGTGELFF.